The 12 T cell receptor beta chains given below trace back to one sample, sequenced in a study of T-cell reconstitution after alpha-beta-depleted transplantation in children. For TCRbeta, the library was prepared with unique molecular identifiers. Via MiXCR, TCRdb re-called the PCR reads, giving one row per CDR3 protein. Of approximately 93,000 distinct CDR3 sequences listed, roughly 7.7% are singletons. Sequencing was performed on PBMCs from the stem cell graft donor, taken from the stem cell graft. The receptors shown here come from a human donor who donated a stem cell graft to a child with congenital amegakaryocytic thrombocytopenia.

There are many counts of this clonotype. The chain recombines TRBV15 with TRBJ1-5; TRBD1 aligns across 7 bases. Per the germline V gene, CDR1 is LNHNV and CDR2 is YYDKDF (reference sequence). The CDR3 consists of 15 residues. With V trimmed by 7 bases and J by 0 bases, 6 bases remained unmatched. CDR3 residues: CATNRGGDSNQPQHF. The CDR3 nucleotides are TGTGCCACCAACAGGGGAGGGGATAGCAATCAGCCCCAGCATTTT.

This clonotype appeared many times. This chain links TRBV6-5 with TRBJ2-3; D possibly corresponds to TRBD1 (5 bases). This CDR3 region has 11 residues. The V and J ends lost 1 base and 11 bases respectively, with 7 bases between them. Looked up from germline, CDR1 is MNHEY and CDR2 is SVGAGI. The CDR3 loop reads CASSYYRKQYF. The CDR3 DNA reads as TGTGCCAGCAGTTACTACAGGAAGCAGTATTTT.

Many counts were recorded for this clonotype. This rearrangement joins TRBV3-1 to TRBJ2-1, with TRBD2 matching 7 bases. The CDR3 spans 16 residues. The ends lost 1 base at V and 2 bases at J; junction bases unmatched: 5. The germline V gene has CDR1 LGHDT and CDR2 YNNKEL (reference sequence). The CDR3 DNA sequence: TGTGCCAGCAGCCAAGGGAGCCTAGCGGCCTACAATGAGCAGTTCTTC. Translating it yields CASSQGSLAAYNEQFF.

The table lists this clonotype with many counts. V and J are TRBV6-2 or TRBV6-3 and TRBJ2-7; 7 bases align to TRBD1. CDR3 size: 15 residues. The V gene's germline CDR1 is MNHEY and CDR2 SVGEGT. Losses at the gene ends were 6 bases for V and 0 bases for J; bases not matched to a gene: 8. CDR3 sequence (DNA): TGTGCCAGCAGCTTCGGACAGGCCCTCTCCTACGAGCAGTACTTC. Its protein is CASSFGQALSYEQYF.

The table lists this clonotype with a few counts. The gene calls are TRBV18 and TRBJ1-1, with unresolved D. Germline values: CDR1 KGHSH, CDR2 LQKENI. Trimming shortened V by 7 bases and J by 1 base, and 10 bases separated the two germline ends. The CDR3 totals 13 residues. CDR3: CASCPRRNTEAFF. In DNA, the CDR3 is TGTGCCAGCTGCCCGAGGAGGAACACTGAAGCTTTCTTT.

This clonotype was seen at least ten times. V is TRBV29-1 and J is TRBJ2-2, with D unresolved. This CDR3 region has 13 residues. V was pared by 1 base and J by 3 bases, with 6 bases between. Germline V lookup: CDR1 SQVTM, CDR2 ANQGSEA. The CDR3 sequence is CSVEGVDTGELFF. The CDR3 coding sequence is TGCAGCGTTGAAGGTGTAGACACCGGGGAGCTGTTTTTT.

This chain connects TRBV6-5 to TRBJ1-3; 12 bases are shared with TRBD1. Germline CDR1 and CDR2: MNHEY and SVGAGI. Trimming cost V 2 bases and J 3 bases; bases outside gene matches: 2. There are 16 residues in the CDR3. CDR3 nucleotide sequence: TGTGCCAGCAGTTACGGGACAGGGGGCAATGGAAACACCATATATTTT. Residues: CASSYGTGGNGNTIYF.

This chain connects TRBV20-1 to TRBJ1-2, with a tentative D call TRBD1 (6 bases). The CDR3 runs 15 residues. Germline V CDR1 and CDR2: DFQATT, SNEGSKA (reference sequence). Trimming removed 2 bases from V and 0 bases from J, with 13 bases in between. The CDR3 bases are TGCAGTGCTAGATCCTCGACAGGTACTAACTATGGCTACACCTTC. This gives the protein CSARSSTGTNYGYTF.

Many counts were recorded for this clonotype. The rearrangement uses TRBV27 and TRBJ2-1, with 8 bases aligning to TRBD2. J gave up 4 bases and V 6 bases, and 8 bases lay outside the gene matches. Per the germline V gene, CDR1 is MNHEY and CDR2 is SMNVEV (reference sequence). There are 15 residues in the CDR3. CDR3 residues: CASRPGVAGYNEQFF. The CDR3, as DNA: TGTGCCAGCAGGCCCGGGGTAGCGGGGTACAATGAGCAGTTCTTC.

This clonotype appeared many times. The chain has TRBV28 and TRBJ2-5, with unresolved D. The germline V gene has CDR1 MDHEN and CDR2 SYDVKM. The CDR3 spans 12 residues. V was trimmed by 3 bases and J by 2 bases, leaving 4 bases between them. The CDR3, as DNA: TGTGCCAGCAGTTTCTTGCAAGAGACCCAGTACTTC. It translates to CASSFLQETQYF.

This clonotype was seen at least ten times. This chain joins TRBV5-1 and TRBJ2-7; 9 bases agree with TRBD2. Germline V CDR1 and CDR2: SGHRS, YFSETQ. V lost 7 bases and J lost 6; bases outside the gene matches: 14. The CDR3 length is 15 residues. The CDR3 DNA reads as TGCGCCAGCGCATTACTTATGCGGGAGGGGTCCGAGCAGTACTTC. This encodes CASALLMREGSEQYF.

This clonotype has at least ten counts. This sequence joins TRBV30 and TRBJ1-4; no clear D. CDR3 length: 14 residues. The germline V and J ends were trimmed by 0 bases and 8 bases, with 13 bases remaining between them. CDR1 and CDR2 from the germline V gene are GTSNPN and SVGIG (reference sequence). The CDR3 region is CAWSVAKPREKLFF. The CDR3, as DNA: TGTGCCTGGAGTGTAGCCAAGCCGAGGGAAAAACTGTTTTTT.